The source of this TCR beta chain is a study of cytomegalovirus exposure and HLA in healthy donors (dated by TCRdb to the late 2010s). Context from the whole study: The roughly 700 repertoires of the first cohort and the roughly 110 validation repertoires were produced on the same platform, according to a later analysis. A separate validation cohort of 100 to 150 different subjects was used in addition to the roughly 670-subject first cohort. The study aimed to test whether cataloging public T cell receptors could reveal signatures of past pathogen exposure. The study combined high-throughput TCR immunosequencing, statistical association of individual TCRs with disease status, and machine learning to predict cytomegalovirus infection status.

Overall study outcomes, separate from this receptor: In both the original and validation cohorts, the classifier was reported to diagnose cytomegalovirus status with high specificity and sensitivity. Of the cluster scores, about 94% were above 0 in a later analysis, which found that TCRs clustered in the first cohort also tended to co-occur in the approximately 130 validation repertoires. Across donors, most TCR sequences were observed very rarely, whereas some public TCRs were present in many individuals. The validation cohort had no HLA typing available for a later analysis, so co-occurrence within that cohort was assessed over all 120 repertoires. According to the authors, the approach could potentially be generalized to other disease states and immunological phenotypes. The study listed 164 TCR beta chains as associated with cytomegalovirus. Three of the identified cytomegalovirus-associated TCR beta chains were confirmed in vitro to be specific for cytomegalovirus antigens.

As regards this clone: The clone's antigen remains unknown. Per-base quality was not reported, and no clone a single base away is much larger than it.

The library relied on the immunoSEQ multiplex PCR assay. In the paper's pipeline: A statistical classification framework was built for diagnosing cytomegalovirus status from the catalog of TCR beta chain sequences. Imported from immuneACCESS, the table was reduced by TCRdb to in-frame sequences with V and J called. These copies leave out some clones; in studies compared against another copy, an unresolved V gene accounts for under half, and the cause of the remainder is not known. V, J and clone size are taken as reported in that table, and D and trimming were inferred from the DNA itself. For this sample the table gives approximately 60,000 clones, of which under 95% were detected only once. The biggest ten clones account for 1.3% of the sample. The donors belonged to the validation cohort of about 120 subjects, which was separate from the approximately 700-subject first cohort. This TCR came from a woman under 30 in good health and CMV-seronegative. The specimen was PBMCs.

The CDR3 sequence is CASSLGGAEPQPQHF. The nucleotide sequence reads as follows: TGTGCCAGCAGCCTAGGCGGGGCAGAACCCCAGCCCCAGCATTTT. The rearrangement joined TRBV11-3 to TRBJ1-5; a weak D assignment points to TRBD1 (5 bases agree). For CDR1 and CDR2, the germline V gene lists SGHNT and YENEEA. Trimming takes 5 bases from V and 7 bases from J, and the germline ends sit 18 bases apart. Counted from cysteine to phenylalanine, this CDR3 has 15 amino acids. The sequence is cut down to CDR3 DNA, 45 bases in frame from base 1.